The 18 T cell receptor beta chains in this list originate from one sample, sequenced in a study of T cell repertoires in cytomegalovirus infection. TCRdb analysed the reads with MiXCR anew, one entry per CDR3 protein. The repertoire holds under 600,000 distinct CDR3 sequences, 16% seen once, with around 25% in the top ten. Sequenced sample: CD8+ T cells from PBMCs. These receptors all come from a human donor in good health (CMV status not recorded). Some clones in this sample may be carry-over from other donors' samples.

To note about this clonotype: It may be a read error: a sequence one base away is much more abundant. No conserved phenylalanine or tryptophan is present at the end of the CDR3, so a read error is the likely explanation. The V gene is TRBV19, the J gene TRBJ2-7, with TRBD2 matching 7 bases. The CDR3 is made up of 15 amino acids. The V segment lost 5 bases and the J segment 0 bases; nucleotides outside the gene matches: 7. Germline V gives CDR1 LNHDA, CDR2 SQIVND (reference sequence). The DNA for the CDR3 is TGTGCCAGTAGTTCCCGACTAGCCGACTCCTACGAGCAGTACTTA. This translates into CASSSRLADSYEQYL.

The gene calls are TRBV28 and TRBJ2-4; no firm D call. CDR3 length: 15 residues. Germline values: CDR1 MDHEN, CDR2 SYDVKM. V lost 3 bases and J 0 bases, leaving 9 bases between the germline ends. The chain's CDR3 is CASSFQTQAKNIQYF. The CDR3 region has the DNA TGTGCCAGCAGTTTCCAAACACAAGCCAAAAACATTCAGTACTTC.

This clonotype was detected a few times. This chain joins TRBV12-3 or TRBV12-4 and TRBJ2-5, with TRBD1 as a possible D gene (5 bases). The CDR3 is 12 amino acids. The V gene lost 6 bases and the J gene lost 2 bases, with 7 bases spanning the gap. CDR3 DNA sequence: TGTGCCAGCAGGACAGTTCAAGAGACCCAGTACTTC. Translated, it gives CASRTVQETQYF.

This clonotype was detected ten times or more. The CDR3 DNA is TGTGCCAGCAGCGTAGGGGGGGACGGCACCTACGAGCAGTACTTC. It translates to CASSVGGDGTYEQYF. The V call is TRBV11-2, the J call TRBJ2-7, with a weak D call TRBD2 (7 bases). V was clipped by 5 bases and J by 2 bases, with 16 bases between them. CDR1 and CDR2 (germline): SGHAT, FQNNGV. The CDR3 has 15 amino acids.

The chain has TRBV4-1 and TRBJ2-7; TRBD1 agrees at 7 bases. Germline V CDR1 and CDR2: MGHRA, YSYEKL. The ends lost 2 bases at V and 3 bases at J; junction bases unmatched: 7. The CDR3 has 15 amino acids. The CDR3 loop is CASSQITTGDYEQYF. In nucleotides, the CDR3 is TGCGCCAGCAGCCAAATAACCACAGGGGACTACGAGCAGTACTTC.

This clonotype was counted only a few times. The CDR3 DNA sequence: TGTGCCAGCAGCCAAGACTGGGCGGGGACCCACAATGAGCAGTTCTTC. It specifies CASSQDWAGTHNEQFF. V and J are TRBV4-2 and TRBJ2-1; weak D call: TRBD2 (6 bases). Germline V gene lookup returns CDR1 LGHNA and CDR2 YNFKEQ. The V end was cut by 0 bases, the J end by 5 bases, with 14 bases between. The CDR3 covers 16 residues.

To note about this clonotype: A much larger clone differs from this one at a single base, so this may be a read error. This sequence joins TRBV6-5 and TRBJ2-5, with TRBD2 matching over 8 bases. V shed 9 bases and J 6 bases; nucleotides not matched to a gene: 3. Germline CDR1 is MNHEY and CDR2 is SVGAGI. The CDR3 extends over 11 amino acids. The CDR3 coding sequence is TGTGCCAGTAGCGGGGCTAAGACCCAGTACTTC. Translation: CASSGAKTQYF.

V gene TRBV6-5 combines with J gene TRBJ1-2; 7 bases map to TRBD1. J gave up 5 bases and V 5 bases, and 5 bases lay outside the gene matches. This CDR3 has 13 amino acids. Germline values: CDR1 MNHEY, CDR2 SVGAGI. As DNA, the CDR3 is TGTGCCAGCAGTCGGACAGGCCTTTATGGCTACACCTTC. Translated, it gives CASSRTGLYGYTF.

The table lists this clonotype with a few counts. This chain links TRBV20-1 with TRBJ2-3, with D perhaps TRBD1 (5 bases). The CDR3 sequence is 10 residues long. Germline V gene sequence: CDR1 DFQATT, CDR2 SNEGSKA (reference sequence). CDR3: CRGPTDTQYF. For the CDR3, the DNA is TGCAGGGGGCCGACAGATACGCAGTATTTT.

V is TRBV27 and J is TRBJ2-7, with 9 bases fitting TRBD2. The CDR3 spans 17 residues. V shed 0 bases, J shed 0 bases, and the junction held 6 bases outside the gene matches. CDR1 is MNHEY and CDR2 is SMNVEV in the germline V gene (reference sequence). The CDR3 protein is CASSLSFLAGYSYEQYF. The CDR3 DNA is TGTGCCAGCAGTTTATCGTTCCTAGCGGGGTACTCCTACGAGCAGTACTTC.

At least ten counts were recorded for this clonotype. V usage is TRBV11-2 and J usage is TRBJ2-1, with 9 positions matching TRBD2. CDR1 SGHAT and CDR2 FQNNGV come from the germline V gene. The CDR3 extends over 18 amino acids. The V segment lost 4 bases and the J segment 7 bases; nucleotides outside the gene matches: 17. For the CDR3, the DNA is TGTGCCAGCAGCTCACGACCCCCCGGGACTAGCCCGAGGAATGAGCAGTTCTTC. It codes for CASSSRPPGTSPRNEQFF.

The sample holds many counts of this clonotype. The V and J genes are TRBV28 and TRBJ2-4; possible D gene TRBD2, 5 bases. Germline values: CDR1 MDHEN, CDR2 SYDVKM. This CDR3 is 15 amino acids long. The V end lost 2 bases, the J end lost 0 bases, and 8 bases lay between the germline ends. The CDR3: CASSLGRGAKNIQYF. Written as DNA, the CDR3 is TGTGCCAGCAGTTTAGGACGGGGAGCCAAAAACATTCAGTACTTC.

This clonotype was picked up many times. The rearrangement links TRBV25-1 to TRBJ2-7; 10 nucleotides align to TRBD2. The CDR3 has 14 amino acids. From germline, CDR1 is MGHDK and CDR2 SYGVNS. With 2 bases clipped from V and 2 bases from J, the junction kept 0 bases outside the gene matches. Here the CDR3 DNA reads TGTGCCAGCAGTGAACTAGCGGGGGCCTACGAGCAGTACTTC. Its protein product is CASSELAGAYEQYF.

This clonotype appeared many times. The rearrangement joins TRBV6-5 to TRBJ1-1; no reliable D call. This CDR3 is built from 13 residues. The germline CDR1 and CDR2 sequences are MNHEY and SVGAGI. Trimming removed 0 bases at V and 1 base at J, with 3 bases between. Here the CDR3 DNA reads TGTGCCAGCAGTTACTCCGAGAACACTGAAGCTTTCTTT. Amino acids: CASSYSENTEAFF.

For this clonotype: One end of the junction varies from germline; a read error may be responsible. V is TRBV19 and J is TRBJ1-5; perhaps TRBD1 as D (5 bases). Per the germline V gene, CDR1 is LNHDA and CDR2 is SQIVND (reference sequence). The CDR3 consists of 16 residues. CDR3 DNA sequence: TGTGCCAGTAGTCCTCAGGGAACAGATAGCAATCATCCCCAGCATTTT. It yields the protein CASSPQGTDSNHPQHF.

This clonotype came up many times. The chain combines TRBV12-3 or TRBV12-4 with TRBJ2-4, with D unclear. The CDR3 extends over 14 amino acids. Deletions cut 6 bases from V and 2 bases from J, with 11 bases between. The CDR3 region has the DNA TGTGCCAGCAGGACGGACGGAACCAAAAACATTCAGTACTTC. This encodes CASRTDGTKNIQYF.

This clonotype was seen repeatedly, ten times or more. The chain recombines TRBV7-9 with TRBJ2-5; unclear D gene. Per germline, CDR1 SEHNR and CDR2 FQNEAQ (reference sequence). CDR3 size: 13 residues. The germline V and J ends were trimmed by 1 base and 5 bases, with 8 bases remaining between them. The CDR3 nucleotides read TGTGCCAGCAGCTTAGGCCGTCCGGAGACCCAGTACTTC. Translation: CASSLGRPETQYF.

The rearrangement joins TRBV20-1 to TRBJ2-1; D ambiguous. The CDR3 is 13 residues long. The V gene lost 6 bases and the J gene lost 4 bases, with 13 bases spanning the gap. Germline values: CDR1 DFQATT, CDR2 SNEGSKA (reference sequence). CDR3 in amino acids: CSASIPTYNEQFF. The CDR3 nucleotides read TGCAGTGCCAGCATCCCAACTTACAATGAGCAGTTCTTC.